This T cell receptor beta chain was retrieved from a study of PD-1 blockade in classical Hodgkin lymphoma. Overall study: Patients were given intravenous nivolumab, 3 mg/kg, every 2 weeks. The study's findings and limits: A significant rise in TCR diversity was seen by C4D1 for CD4+ cells but not for CD8+ cells.

This clone showed up just a few times. The target antigen is unknown. Every patient experienced relapse after autologous stem cell transplantation, and brentuximab vedotin exposure varied. The germline gives CDR1 MGHDK, CDR2 SYGVNS. The CDR3 has 16 residues. Trimming took off 3 bases at V and 2 bases at J, with 13 bases between the two ends. Assay: immunoSEQ multiplex PCR; the TCRdb copy retains only in-frame clones and omits some. The sample lists 100,000 to 120,000 clones, 89% seen once, with just under 20% in the top ten. The source material was peripheral blood mononuclear cells (PBMCs), sampled before the second cycle of nivolumab. The chain has TRBV25-1 and TRBJ2-2; D gene unclear. This sequence was found in a human donor with classical Hodgkin lymphoma. The CDR3 loop is CASSDQKKGNTGELFF. DNA for the CDR3: TGTGCCAGCAGTGACCAAAAGAAGGGAAACACCGGGGAGCTGTTTTTT.